The 9 T cell receptor beta chains below all came from one sample that was sequenced in a study of spatial heterogeneity in lung cancer. The study, taken as a whole, reports: It was found that expanded intratumoral alpha and beta TCR counts tracked tumor mutation counts.

One entry per CDR3 protein, called by TCRdb with MiXCR from the 5' RACE reads. The sample has around 15,000 distinct CDR3 sequences, about 6.7% seen once; the top ten hold around 19%. Antigen specificity for these receptors is unknown. The time point denotes: sample taken at primary tumor resection. Sample: lung tumor tissue, taken at surgery. These receptors all stem from a female donor with early-stage non-small cell lung cancer.

Notes on this clonotype: The library was built for alpha chains, so this beta chain is an off-target read and its size means little. The gene calls are TRBV25-1 and TRBJ1-1, with 7 positions matching TRBD1. J lost 4 bases, V lost 4 bases, and 6 bases had no gene match. Germline V gene lookup returns CDR1 MGHDK and CDR2 SYGVNS. The CDR3 consists of 14 residues. Here the CDR3 DNA reads TGTGCCAGCAGTGGACAGGGATGGGGCACTGAAGCTTTCTTT. Its protein product is CASSGQGWGTEAFF.

This clonotype has more than one count but fewer than ten. Little can be read into the size of this beta chain, an off-target read in a library designed for alpha chains. The genes are TRBV7-2 and TRBJ2-1; weak D call: TRBD2 (5 bases). The germline gives CDR1 SGHTA, CDR2 FQGNSA. CDR3 length: 14 amino acids. The germline V and J ends were trimmed by 5 bases and 3 bases, with 11 bases remaining between them. CDR3 in amino acids: CASSQTRIYNEQFF. The CDR3 DNA reads as TGTGCCAGCAGCCAAACTAGAATCTACAATGAGCAGTTCTTC.

The table lists this clonotype with many counts. The library was prepared for alpha chains; this beta chain is a stray read, so its frequency means little. The J gene is TRBJ2-4, the V gene TRBV28; 7 bases match TRBD1. From germline, CDR1 is MDHEN and CDR2 SYDVKM. The junction had 9 bases not matched to a gene; V was cut back by 4 bases and J by 6 bases. CDR3 length: 15 amino acids. The CDR3 loop reads CASSSARQGRNIQYF. As DNA, the CDR3 is TGTGCCAGCAGTTCGGCGCGACAGGGTAGAAACATTCAGTACTTC.

This clonotype was observed a few times. This beta chain represents an off-target read in a library built for alpha chains; its size is of limited meaning. The rearrangement uses TRBV4-2 and TRBJ1-3; no reliable D call. The CDR3 is 15 amino acids. Germline V gene sequence: CDR1 LGHNA, CDR2 YNFKEQ. Trimming pared 2 bases from V and 0 bases from J, leaving 8 bases between. The CDR3 sequence is CASSQNMGSGNTIYF. The CDR3 DNA reads TGTGCCAGCAGCCAAAACATGGGCTCTGGAAACACCATATATTTT.

This clonotype was recorded at least ten times. The library was prepared for alpha chains; this beta chain is a stray read, so its frequency means little. This chain uses TRBV5-1 with TRBJ1-6; TRBD1 matches 7 bases. Germline-derived CDR1 and CDR2 are SGHRS and YFSETQ. The CDR3 sequence is 16 residues long. The junction had 11 bases not matched to a gene; V was cut back by 4 bases and J by 7 bases. CDR3 nucleotides: TGCGCCAGCAGCCCGACAGGGAACCTCCGCAATTCACCCCTCCACTTT. Encoded protein: CASSPTGNLRNSPLHF.

As to this clonotype: For a library built for alpha chains, this beta chain is a stray read; little rests on its size. The V call is TRBV7-2, the J call TRBJ2-3, with D perhaps matching TRBD2 (7 bases). Germline V lookup: CDR1 SGHTA, CDR2 FQGNSA. This CDR3 region has 16 residues. Trimming took off 1 base at V and 2 bases at J, with 13 bases between the two ends. The CDR3 protein is CASSLGPGGYTDTQYF. The CDR3 region has the DNA TGTGCCAGCAGCTTAGGGCCGGGGGGCTACACAGATACGCAGTATTTT.

Points on this clonotype: The size of this beta chain means little, since it is a stray read in a library made for alpha chains. This sequence joins TRBV20-1 and TRBJ1-6; 11 nucleotides match TRBD1. Trimming removed 5 bases from V and 6 bases from J; junction bases left unmatched: 9. The CDR3 is 16 residues long. Germline CDR1 DFQATT, CDR2 SNEGSKA (reference sequence). CDR3 residues: CSAGTWTGGSNSPLHF. The CDR3 nucleotides read TGCAGTGCTGGGACCTGGACAGGGGGCAGTAATTCACCCCTCCACTTT.

This clonotype was seen a few times. A much larger clone differs by one base, so this may be a read error. This beta chain came through as a stray read in a library set up for alpha chains, and its size says little. The rearrangement joins TRBV7-2 to TRBJ1-2, with D unclear. This CDR3 is built from 13 residues. Germline V gene sequence: CDR1 SGHTA, CDR2 FQGNSA. V lost 4 bases and J lost 0, with 6 bases in between. The CDR3 DNA is TGTGCCAGCAGCTCAAGGACTAACTATGGCTACACCTTC. Its protein product is CASSSRTNYGYTF.

This clonotype was recorded many times. This beta chain is an unintended read in a library built for alpha chains; its size means little. V and J are TRBV5-6 and TRBJ2-5; D is perhaps TRBD2 (6 bases). Trimming pared 5 bases from V and 7 bases from J, leaving 21 bases between. The CDR3 runs to 15 residues. Looked up from germline, CDR1 is SGHDT and CDR2 is YYEEEE. CDR3 nucleotides: TGTGCCAGCAGGGAGAGACTAGTTTCAGGCGGGACCCAGTACTTC. It yields the protein CASRERLVSGGTQYF.